The table lists the clone carrying this TCR beta chain with a count of one. Its antigen is unknown. The sample comes from a study of tumor-infiltrating lymphocytes in localized non-small cell lung cancer. Study-level background: Patients included smokers and never-smokers with various histologies, some sampled after neoadjuvant chemotherapy. Resected tumor was paired with non-adjacent uninvolved lung from the same patient.

Findings and caveats of the study: T-cell fraction did not differ between immunotypes IM1 and IM2.

Sequencing was performed with immunoSEQ multiplex PCR; in TCRdb, only in-frame clones are kept and a portion is missing. The sample has some 10,000 clones, 60% seen once. Trimming shortened V by 2 bases and J by 3 bases, and 10 bases separated the two germline ends. Germline values: CDR1 MDHEN, CDR2 SYDVKM. The CDR3 runs to 14 residues. The chain joins TRBV28 to TRBJ1-2; maybe TRBD1 (6 bases). Sequences were obtained from uninvolved lung tissue not adjacent to the tumor. The TCR comes from a human donor with non-small cell lung cancer. The CDR3 is CASSLGGLDYGYTF. The CDR3 DNA follows: TGTGCCAGCAGTTTAGGGGGGCTGGACTATGGCTACACCTTC.